What follows are 17 T cell receptor beta chains derived from one specimen sequenced in a study of cytomegalovirus exposure and HLA in healthy donors. Here immunoSEQ multiplex PCR was the method, and the copy in TCRdb shows in-frame clones only, minus some. The sample comprises about 66,000 clones, around 97% of which are singletons, and about 1.6% rests with the top ten. The sequencing sample was made of PBMCs. The receptors here all came from a woman younger than 30 in good health and CMV-seropositive.

The chain links TRBV27 to TRBJ2-7, with D possibly TRBD1 on 6 matching bases. This CDR3 contains 15 residues. V dropped 6 bases and J dropped 3 bases, with 18 bases sitting between them. CDR1 MNHEY and CDR2 SMNVEV come from the germline V gene (reference sequence). The CDR3: CASSLGWGQLYEQYF. For the CDR3, the DNA is TGTGCCAGCAGCCTCGGATGGGGGCAACTCTACGAGCAGTACTTC.

The V call is TRBV18, the J call TRBJ1-4; 8 bases align to TRBD1. V lost 3 bases, J lost 3 bases, and 0 bases stayed unmatched. The germline CDR1 and CDR2 sequences are KGHSH and LQKENI. The CDR3 consists of 14 residues. The CDR3 sequence is CASSPTGANEKLFF. The CDR3 DNA sequence: TGTGCCAGCTCACCGACAGGGGCTAATGAAAAACTGTTTTTT.

This chain connects TRBV7-8 to TRBJ1-5, with D uncertain. Per the germline V gene, CDR1 is SGHVS and CDR2 is FQNEAQ. V was clipped by 1 base and J by 7 bases, with 11 bases between them. The CDR3 runs 14 residues. CDR3 loop: CASSLVDSRQPQHF. In nucleotides, the CDR3 is TGTGCCAGCAGCTTAGTCGATAGCCGGCAGCCCCAGCATTTT.

The V call is TRBV6-5, the J call TRBJ2-1; TRBD2 matches 7 bases. Germline CDR1 reads MNHEY; CDR2 reads SVGAGI. V trimming: 6 bases; J trimming: 1 base; junction bases outside the gene matches: 6. CDR3 length: 15 residues. The CDR3 DNA follows: TGTGCCAGCAGGTGGGGAGGGGTATCCTACAATGAGCAGTTCTTC. It is translated as CASRWGGVSYNEQFF.

This rearrangement joins TRBV19 to TRBJ2-7; D perhaps matches TRBD2 (6 bases). V was cut by 1 base and J by 2 bases, with 12 bases left in between. The CDR3 totals 15 residues. Germline V gene lookup returns CDR1 LNHDA and CDR2 SQIVND (reference sequence). As DNA, the CDR3 is TGTGCCAGTAGTATAGTGGGGGGAGACCCCTACGAGCAGTACTTC. It is translated as CASSIVGGDPYEQYF.

V and J are TRBV4-1 and TRBJ1-4, with D unresolved. This CDR3 has 13 amino acids. Germline V lookup: CDR1 MGHRA, CDR2 YSYEKL. Trimming cost V 5 bases and J 5 bases, with 9 bases left between them. CDR3 protein: CASSYRLNEKLFF. The CDR3 DNA is TGCGCCAGCAGCTATCGGTTGAATGAAAAACTGTTTTTT.

V usage is TRBV10-2 and J usage is TRBJ1-1, with TRBD1 matching 9 bases. The trim removed 0 bases at V and 7 bases at J, leaving 12 bases unmatched. The CDR3 loop spans 17 amino acids. Germline CDR1 and CDR2: WSHSY and SAAADI. In nucleotides, the CDR3 is TGCGCCAGCAGTGAGTCGGGGGGGACAGGGATAATGGGTGAAGCTTTCTTT. Protein sequence: CASSESGGTGIMGEAFF.

A remark on this clone: The sample carries other DNA sequences with the same CDR3. The rearrangement uses TRBV4-1 and TRBJ2-1; the D gene is possibly TRBD2 (6 bases). CDR1 MGHRA and CDR2 YSYEKL come from the germline V gene. The CDR3 consists of 15 residues. With 4 bases removed from V and 0 bases from J, the gap between germline ends came to 10 bases. The CDR3 loop reads CASSRGVSSYNEQFF. CDR3 nucleotides: TGCGCCAGCAGCCGGGGGGTTAGCTCCTACAATGAGCAGTTCTTC.

The chain couples TRBV6-5 to TRBJ2-1; no definite D call. CDR3 length: 12 amino acids. V shed 5 bases and J shed 8 bases, with 10 bases lying between them. Germline V CDR1 and CDR2: MNHEY, SVGAGI. The DNA for the CDR3 is TGTGCCAGCAGTCGATCAGTCGATGAGCAGTTCTTC. Translated: CASSRSVDEQFF.

The V gene is TRBV9, the J gene TRBJ2-7; 8 bases are a match to TRBD2. The CDR3 consists of 15 residues. Germline V gene lookup returns CDR1 SGDLS and CDR2 YYNGEE. J lost 5 bases, V lost 0 bases, and 7 bases had no gene match. The chain's CDR3 is CASSVASGSFHEQYF. The CDR3, as DNA: TGTGCCAGCAGCGTAGCCAGCGGGAGTTTCCACGAGCAGTACTTC.

V is TRBV4-2 and J is TRBJ2-1; 8 nucleotides match TRBD2. V was pared by 3 bases and J by 8 bases, with 12 bases of the junction left unmatched. The CDR3 is made up of 16 amino acids. The germline CDR1 and CDR2 sequences are LGHNA and YNFKEQ. The CDR3 region has the DNA TGTGCCAGCAGCCAGCCAGGACTAGCTGTGGGGGATGAGCAGTTCTTC. This gives the protein CASSQPGLAVGDEQFF.

The V and J genes are TRBV28 and TRBJ2-7, with TRBD2 matching over 11 bases. CDR3 length equals 15 residues. CDR1 and CDR2 from the germline V gene are MDHEN and SYDVKM. V lost 4 bases to trimming and J lost 4 bases; unmatched junction nucleotides: 6. Here the CDR3 reads CASSSIAGGRYEQYF. CDR3 sequence (DNA): TGTGCCAGCAGTTCCATAGCGGGAGGGCGGTACGAGCAGTACTTC. The full variable domain, rest sourced from reference TRBV28 and TRBJ2-7, is DVKVTQSSRYLVKRTGEKVFLECVQDMDHENMFWYRQDPGLGLRLIYFSYDVKMKEKGDIPEGYSVSREKKERFSLILESASTNQTSMYLCASSSIAGGRYEQYFGPGTRLTVT.

This chain connects TRBV6-5 to TRBJ2-7; tentative D call: TRBD1 (7 bases). The CDR3 is 14 residues long. CDR1 is MNHEY, CDR2 SVGAGI, per germline. V lost 6 bases, J lost 3 bases, and 15 bases lay in between. The CDR3 DNA sequence: TGTGCCAGCAGGCGGGACAGATCCGTCTACGAGCAGTACTTC. Its translation: CASRRDRSVYEQYF.

The V and J genes are TRBV9 and TRBJ2-3; tentative D call: TRBD1 (6 bases). Germline CDR1 and CDR2: SGDLS and YYNGEE. The V end lost 6 bases, the J end lost 2 bases, and 19 bases lay between the germline ends. The CDR3 has 16 amino acids. The CDR3 sequence is CASNPRDTTLTDTQYF. The CDR3 DNA reads as TGTGCCAGCAACCCTCGGGACACTACCCTCACAGATACGCAGTATTTT. The complete variable domain, with remaining parts taken from reference TRBV9 and TRBJ2-3, reads DSGVTQTPKHLITATGQRVTLRCSPRSGDLSVYWYQQSLDQGLQFLIQYYNGEERAKGNILERFSAQQFPDLHSELNLSSLELGDSALYFCASNPRDTTLTDTQYFGPGTRLTVL.

This clone was counted a single time. The CDR3 sequence: CAWSGQDTQYF. CDR3 nucleotides: TGTGCCTGGAGTGGGCAAGATACGCAGTATTTT. The genes are TRBV30 and TRBJ2-3; no clear D. Trimming stripped 1 base from V and 5 bases from J, with 4 bases between. Looked up from germline, CDR1 is GTSNPN and CDR2 is SVGIG (reference sequence). This CDR3 is built from 11 residues.

V and J are TRBV28 and TRBJ1-1; perhaps TRBD1 as D (5 bases). Germline loops: CDR1 MDHEN, CDR2 SYDVKM. V shed 3 bases and J shed 1 base, with 9 bases lying between them. The CDR3 length is 14 residues. The CDR3: CASSLVGANTEAFF. The CDR3 DNA reads TGTGCCAGCAGTTTGGTAGGGGCGAACACTGAAGCTTTCTTT.

The genes are TRBV5-1 and TRBJ2-7; 9 nucleotides align to TRBD1. The germline CDR1 and CDR2 sequences are SGHRS and YFSETQ. This CDR3 has 15 amino acids. The trim removed 4 bases at V and 5 bases at J, leaving 10 bases unmatched. The CDR3 protein is CASSQSQGAGHEQYF. DNA for the CDR3: TGCGCCAGCAGCCAATCACAGGGGGCTGGTCACGAGCAGTACTTC.